These T cell receptor beta chains were read from a single sample in a study of OX40 agonist ivuxolimab in advanced cancers. Clones were sequenced by immunoSEQ multiplex PCR, and TCRdb holds only the in-frame ones, with some missing. The sample records approximately 74,000 clones, approximately 90% being singletons. The sample in question was CD4+ or CD8+ T cells sorted from blood, obtained in a trial of the OX40 agonist ivuxolimab. The source of these receptors is an adult with an advanced solid tumor such as melanoma, head and neck, liver or kidney cancer. The CDR3 runs from the conserved cysteine through the conserved F or W. A D gene is named only where the DNA matches it firmly.

d_call: TRBD1; v_call: TRBV19; j_call: TRBJ2-7; cdr3_length: 11; cdr3_aa: CAGTGAYEQYF; cdr3_nt: TGTGCCGGGACAGGGGCCTACGAGCAGTACTTC
d_call: -; v_call: TRBV11-2; j_call: TRBJ1-2; cdr3_length: 14; cdr3_aa: CASSLGVGSYGYTF; cdr3_nt: TGTGCCAGCAGCTTAGGGGTAGGGAGCTATGGCTACACCTTC
d_call: -; v_call: TRBV7-9; j_call: TRBJ2-3; cdr3_length: 12; cdr3_aa: CASSSHTDTQYF; cdr3_nt: TGTGCCAGCAGCTCCCACACAGATACGCAGTATTTT
d_call: -; v_call: TRBV7-2; j_call: TRBJ1-3; cdr3_length: 16; cdr3_aa: CASSLAGSYSGNTIYF; cdr3_nt: TGTGCCAGCAGCTTAGCCGGCAGCTACTCTGGAAACACCATATATTTT
d_call: TRBD1; v_call: TRBV5-1; j_call: TRBJ2-1; cdr3_length: 13; cdr3_aa: CASSLGDSNEQFF; cdr3_nt: TGCGCCAGCAGCTTAGGGGACAGCAATGAGCAGTTCTTC
d_call: -; v_call: TRBV9; j_call: TRBJ2-1; cdr3_length: 15; cdr3_aa: CASSANPGSYNEQFF; cdr3_nt: TGTGCCAGCAGCGCGAATCCCGGCTCCTACAATGAGCAGTTCTTC
d_call: TRBD1; v_call: TRBV9; j_call: TRBJ2-7; cdr3_length: 15; cdr3_aa: CASSAGTGGTYEQYF; cdr3_nt: TGTGCCAGCAGCGCGGGGACAGGGGGGACCTACGAGCAGTACTTC
d_call: -; v_call: TRBV4-1; j_call: TRBJ1-5; cdr3_length: 16; cdr3_aa: CASSHREGGSNQPQHF; cdr3_nt: TGCGCCAGCAGCCACCGCGAGGGTGGAAGCAATCAGCCCCAGCATTTT
d_call: -; v_call: TRBV30; j_call: TRBJ2-3; cdr3_length: 14; cdr3_aa: CAWSGGWGTDTQYF; cdr3_nt: TGTGCCTGGAGCGGGGGATGGGGCACAGATACGCAGTATTTT
d_call: -; v_call: TRBV11-2; j_call: TRBJ2-3; cdr3_length: 14; cdr3_aa: CASSSRGGTDTQYF; cdr3_nt: TGTGCCAGCAGCTCCCGAGGGGGCACAGATACGCAGTATTTT
d_call: TRBD2; v_call: TRBV7-8; j_call: TRBJ2-1; cdr3_length: 15; cdr3_aa: CASSLILAAEYEQFF; cdr3_nt: TGTGCCAGCAGCTTAATCCTAGCGGCGGAATATGAGCAGTTCTTC
d_call: TRBD1; v_call: TRBV11-3; j_call: TRBJ2-2; cdr3_length: 15; cdr3_aa: CASSLATGGTGELFF; cdr3_nt: TGTGCCAGCAGCTTAGCCACAGGGGGCACCGGGGAGCTGTTTTTT